The 20 T cell receptor beta chains below all came from one sample that was sequenced in a study of cytomegalovirus exposure and HLA in healthy donors. The PCR ran on 60 Vbeta and 13 Jbeta primers. The data were produced by immunoSEQ multiplex PCR, yet TCRdb's version contains in-frame clones alone and is incomplete. The sample holds some 250,000 clones, around 80% seen once. Sequencing input: PBMCs. The receptors here all came from a woman in her 40s in good health and CMV-seropositive.

The CDR3 DNA reads TGTGCCAGCTCACCCGGGACAGGGGTGAACGAGCAGTACTTC. Its translation is CASSPGTGVNEQYF. This chain links TRBV18 with TRBJ2-7; 10 nucleotides line up with TRBD1. The V gene's germline CDR1 is KGHSH and CDR2 LQKENI. This CDR3 comprises 14 residues. V lost 3 bases and J lost 5; bases outside the gene matches: 4.

J is TRBJ1-1 and V is TRBV30, with a weak D call TRBD1 (5 bases). The CDR3 extends over 12 amino acids. From germline, CDR1 is GTSNPN and CDR2 SVGIG (reference sequence). Trimming cost V 4 bases and J 8 bases, with 14 bases left between them. CDR3 protein: CAWIGGELEAFF. The CDR3 coding sequence is TGTGCCTGGATCGGGGGGGAGTTGGAAGCTTTCTTT.

This chain uses TRBV6-5 with TRBJ2-7, with 7 bases fitting TRBD1. Germline V CDR1 and CDR2: MNHEY, SVGAGI. The CDR3 extends over 15 amino acids. V gave up 5 bases and J gave up 0 bases; unmatched junction bases: 7. DNA for the CDR3: TGTGCCAGCAGTCCGACAGGGATCGGCTCCTACGAGCAGTACTTC. Translated: CASSPTGIGSYEQYF.

The rearrangement joins TRBV7-2 to TRBJ2-1, with 9 bases lining up with TRBD1. CDR1 is SGHTA and CDR2 is FQGNSA in the germline V gene. After removal of 5 bases from V and 5 bases from J, the junction contained 1 base not matched to a gene. CDR3 length: 13 residues. DNA of the CDR3: TGTGCCAGCAGCGGACAGGGGCACAATGAGCAGTTCTTC. It encodes CASSGQGHNEQFF. Complete variable domain (other parts from reference TRBV7-2 and TRBJ2-1): GAGVSQSPSNKVTEKGKDVELRCDPISGHTALYWYRQSLGQGLEFLIYFQGNSAPDKSGLPSDRFSAERTGGSVSTLTIQRTQQEDSAVYLCASSGQGHNEQFFGPGTRLTVL.

A remark on this clone: One junction end disagrees with the germline gene, perhaps due to a read error. The V gene is TRBV7-9, the J gene TRBJ1-4; unclear D gene. The germline CDR1 and CDR2 sequences are SEHNR and FQNEAQ (reference sequence). The CDR3 spans 14 residues. The CDR3 protein is CSSSTGDLGEKLFF. The CDR3 coding sequence is TGTTCCAGCAGCACCGGAGATTTGGGTGAAAAACTGTTTTTT.

V usage is TRBV9 and J usage is TRBJ1-2; possible D gene TRBD1, 5 bases. V was clipped by 0 bases and J by 4 bases, with 10 bases between them. Germline-derived CDR1 and CDR2 are SGDLS and YYNGEE. CDR3 length equals 14 residues. The CDR3 protein is CASSVADSIYGYTF. CDR3 sequence (DNA): TGTGCCAGCAGCGTAGCAGACAGTATCTATGGCTACACCTTC.

The chain has TRBV4-1 and TRBJ2-2; 15 bases agree with TRBD2. The CDR3 runs 19 residues. Trimming removed 4 bases from V and 4 bases from J; junction bases left unmatched: 10. In germline, CDR1 is MGHRA, CDR2 YSYEKL. DNA of the CDR3: TGCGCCAGCAGCCTCAGGACTAGCGGGGGGGCCGGTGGCACCGGGGAGCTGTTTTTT. It encodes CASSLRTSGGAGGTGELFF.

V gene TRBV5-4 combines with J gene TRBJ1-1; the D is unclear. V shed 0 bases and J shed 1 base, with 7 bases lying between them. CDR3 length: 14 amino acids. Germline CDR1 SGHNT, CDR2 YYREEE (reference sequence). The DNA for the CDR3 is TGTGCCAGCAGCTTGGAACAGCAGAACACTGAAGCTTTCTTT. The encoded protein is CASSLEQQNTEAFF. Full variable domain (rest looked up from reference TRBV5-4 and TRBJ1-1): ETGVTQSPTHLIKTRGQQVTLRCSSQSGHNTVSWYQQALGQGPQFIFQYYREEENGRGNFPPRFSGLQFPNYSSELNVNALELDDSALYLCASSLEQQNTEAFFGQGTRLTVV.

The chain has TRBV4-3 and TRBJ2-7; D perhaps matches TRBD1 (5 bases). CDR3 length: 15 amino acids. Trimming cost V 1 base and J 2 bases, with 12 bases left between them. Germline CDR1 reads LGHNA; CDR2 reads YSLEER. The CDR3 sequence is CASSQAASGTYEQYF. CDR3 nucleotide sequence: TGCGCCAGCAGCCAAGCGGCGTCAGGGACCTACGAGCAGTACTTC.

The chain combines TRBV7-9 with TRBJ1-5; 8 bases fit TRBD1. The germline V gene encodes CDR1 SEHNR and CDR2 FQNEAQ (reference sequence). The CDR3 has 17 residues. V lost 7 bases and J lost 0; bases outside the gene matches: 11. DNA for the CDR3: TGTGCCAGCACAGGGACAGGCGCCATTGGTAGCAATCAGCCCCAGCATTTT. Amino acid sequence: CASTGTGAIGSNQPQHF.

This CDR3 is CASSQDWVGGGYNEQFF. The CDR3 DNA reads as TGCGCCAGCAGCCAAGATTGGGTCGGGGGTGGCTACAATGAGCAGTTCTTC. The chain employs TRBV4-3 and TRBJ2-1; D possibly corresponds to TRBD2 (6 bases). The CDR3 spans 17 residues. The V gene's germline CDR1 is LGHNA and CDR2 YSLEER. V lost 0 bases to trimming and J lost 3 bases, with 15 bases between them.

The genes are TRBV6-4 and TRBJ2-6, with 8 positions matching TRBD2. The CDR3 is made up of 16 amino acids. After removal of 4 bases from V and 6 bases from J, the junction contained 8 bases not matched to a gene. Germline V gives CDR1 MRHNA, CDR2 SNTAGT. Here the CDR3 DNA reads TGTGCCAGCAGTGCTCAAGCGGGGGTCTTGGCCAACGTCCTGACTTTC. Its protein is CASSAQAGVLANVLTF.

This clone was counted a single time. The chain recombines TRBV7-9 with TRBJ1-2, with TRBD1 matching 8 bases. CDR3 length equals 17 residues. The germline V gene has CDR1 SEHNR and CDR2 FQNEAQ (reference sequence). V lost 5 bases to trimming and J lost 3 bases; unmatched junction nucleotides: 14. In DNA form, the CDR3 reads TGTGCCAGCAGCCTTAATCATCGACAGGGGAGGGACTATGGCTACACCTTC. Translated, it gives CASSLNHRQGRDYGYTF. The entire variable domain, with the rest obtained from reference TRBV7-9 and TRBJ1-2, is as follows: DTGVSQNPRHKITKRGQNVTFRCDPISEHNRLYWYRQTLGQGPEFLTYFQNEAQLEKSRLLSDRFSAERPKGSFSTLEIQRTEQGDSAMYLCASSLNHRQGRDYGYTFGSGTRLTVV.

This chain links TRBV7-8 with TRBJ2-1; TRBD2 matches at 8 bases. J gave up 4 bases and V 4 bases, and 12 bases lay outside the gene matches. CDR1 and CDR2 from the germline V gene are SGHVS and FQNEAQ. CDR3 length: 17 amino acids. This CDR3 is CASSSLRFSGVYNEQFF. The CDR3 coding sequence is TGTGCCAGCAGCTCGCTGCGGTTTAGCGGGGTATACAATGAGCAGTTCTTC.

The J gene is TRBJ1-2, the V gene TRBV10-3; tentative D call: TRBD1 (6 bases). Trimming removed 9 bases from V and 2 bases from J, with 10 bases in between. CDR1 and CDR2 (germline): ENHRY, SYGVKD. This CDR3 has 12 amino acids. In DNA, the CDR3 is TGTGCCATAGGACAGCTCAACTATGGCTACACCTTC. It codes for CAIGQLNYGYTF.

The V call is TRBV4-1, the J call TRBJ1-1; D not certain. Per the germline V gene, CDR1 is MGHRA and CDR2 is YSYEKL. The CDR3 consists of 13 residues. V lost 2 bases and J lost 1, with 5 bases in between. CDR3 region: CASSQNRNTEAFF. CDR3 coding DNA: TGCGCCAGCAGCCAAAACAGGAACACTGAAGCTTTCTTT.

The chain carries TRBV18 and TRBJ2-4; 8 nucleotides match TRBD1. V dropped 6 bases and J dropped 8; count of bases not matched to a gene: 12. The CDR3 length is 15 residues. Germline V CDR1 and CDR2: KGHSH, LQKENI. The DNA for the CDR3 is TGTGCCAGCTCTCCAGGACAGGGTGGAGGGTACATTCAGTACTTC. Its protein product is CASSPGQGGGYIQYF. Complete variable domain (other parts from reference TRBV18 and TRBJ2-4): NAGVMQNPRHLVRRRGQEARLRCSPMKGHSHVYWYRQLPEEGLKFMVYLQKENIIDESGMPKERFSAEFPKEGPSILRIQQVVRGDSAAYFCASSPGQGGGYIQYFGAGTRLSVL.

The CDR3 DNA sequence: TGTGCCAGCAGCAGAACAGGGGATTCAGGAAACACCATATATTTT. It is translated as CASSRTGDSGNTIYF. This chain uses TRBV11-2 with TRBJ1-3; TRBD1 agrees at 7 bases. V shed 5 bases, J shed 4 bases, and the junction held 8 bases outside the gene matches. Germline CDR1 reads SGHAT; CDR2 reads FQNNGV. The CDR3 consists of 15 residues.

This chain uses TRBV5-1 with TRBJ1-2; TRBD1 matches at 7 bases. Germline V gene sequence: CDR1 SGHRS, CDR2 YFSETQ. The V gene end was trimmed by 0 bases and the J gene end by 7 bases; junction bases not matched to a gene: 3. The CDR3 contains 13 residues. The CDR3 loop reads CASSLDRGGGYTF. For the CDR3, the DNA is TGCGCCAGCAGCTTGGACAGGGGTGGTGGCTACACCTTC.

The CDR3 DNA reads as TGTGCCTGGGCGACAGGGGGCTTCGGTAGTGGCTACACCTTC. As protein: CAWATGGFGSGYTF. The rearrangement joins TRBV30 to TRBJ1-2, with 10 nucleotides matching TRBD1. With 5 bases clipped from V and 7 bases from J, the junction kept 10 bases outside the gene matches. The CDR3 spans 14 residues. The germline gives CDR1 GTSNPN, CDR2 SVGIG (reference sequence).